This T cell receptor beta chain was found in a study of blood T cell repertoires in COVID-19. Turning to the study itself: Both acute and convalescent COVID-19 samples were obtained from the United States, Italy and Spain. T cells, B-cell-depleted T cells, or PBMCs supplied cDNA or gDNA.

Original handling: Researchers report that nucleated cell counts were estimated from reference gene primer amplification. The protocol was immunoSEQ multiplex PCR, while the TCRdb copy is restricted to in-frame clones and leaves out a portion. The V and J calls and the clone size are those of that table, but D and trimming were determined from the DNA. This sample has 85,000 to 120,000 clones, with 75% to 95% found just once. The CDR3 spans 15 residues. V was pared by 4 bases and J by 0 bases, with 11 bases between. Germline lookup yields CDR1 SGDLS and CDR2 YYNGEE. The clonotype was recovered from a man in his late teens or twenties with acute or convalescent COVID-19. Sequenced sample: peripheral blood. The chain joins TRBV9 to TRBJ1-3; possibly TRBD1 for D (5 bases). CDR3 sequence: CASSSQGFSGNTIYF. CDR3 nucleotides: TGTGCCAGCAGCTCCCAGGGTTTCTCTGGAAACACCATATATTTT.